The TCR beta chain under discussion was sequenced for a study of vaccination and CD4 T cells after COVID-19. For the study at large: Median time from second vaccine dose to sampling was 60 to 80 days (14 to 241). Treatment of control cultures consisted of a CEFX pool, an HIV-1 Nef pool, or no peptide. Study findings and constraints: A median of 86.3% of reactive clones, in convalescent patients, became evident only post-vaccination.

Trimming cost V 8 bases and J 8 bases; bases outside gene matches: 13. The germline gives CDR1 GTSNPN, CDR2 SVGIG (reference sequence). The CDR3 has 13 residues. Oncomine TCR Beta short-read sequencing was applied to DNA from cultured CD4+ T cells. The template was genomic DNA from cultured CD4+ T cells. One entry per CDR3 protein results from TCRdb running MiXCR on the PCR reads. Here the sample spans some 7,000 distinct CDR3 sequences, roughly a third being singletons. This clonotype ranks as large. The antigen is not known. Indicated treatment: roughly ten-day PBMC culture with coronavirus spike peptide pools or control peptides (ViraFEST assay). Gathered ahead of the COVID-19 pandemic (2011-2018) were the CD4+ T cells of the unexposed donor.

The sequenced sample was CD4+ T cells from blood, cultured in vitro. This sequence was found in a human donor in good health. The V call is TRBV30, the J call TRBJ1-2, with 8 bases identical to TRBD1. Here the CDR3 reads CAGFTGGMAGYTF. CDR3 nucleotides: TGTGCCGGGTTTACAGGGGGAATGGCGGGCTACACCTTC.